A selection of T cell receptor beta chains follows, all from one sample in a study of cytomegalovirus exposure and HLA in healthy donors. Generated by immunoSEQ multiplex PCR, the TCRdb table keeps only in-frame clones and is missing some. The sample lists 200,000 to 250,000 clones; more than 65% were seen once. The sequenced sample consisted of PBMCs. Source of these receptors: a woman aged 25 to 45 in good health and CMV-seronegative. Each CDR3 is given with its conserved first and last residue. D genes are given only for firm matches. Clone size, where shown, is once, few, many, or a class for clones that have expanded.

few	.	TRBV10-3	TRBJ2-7	TGTGCCGCCGGTGAGGGAGCCAGTTACGAGCAGTACTTC	CAAGEGASYEQYF
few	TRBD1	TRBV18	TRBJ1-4	TGTGCCAGCTCACCCGGGAGGGGGCAGCATGAAAAACTGTTTTTT	CASSPGRGQHEKLFF
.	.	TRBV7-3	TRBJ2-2	TGTGCCAGCAGCTTAACCACTAACACCGGGGAGCTGTTTTTT	CASSLTTNTGELFF
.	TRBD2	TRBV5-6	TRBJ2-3	TGTGCCAGCAGCGCAGCTAGCGGGAGAGGAAATACGCAGTATTTT	CASSAASGRGNTQYF
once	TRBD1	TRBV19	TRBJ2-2	TGTGCCAGTAGTGCACAGGACAGGGAGGCCGGGGAGCTGTTTTTT	CASSAQDREAGELFF
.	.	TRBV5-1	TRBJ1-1	TGCGCCAGCAGCTTAGGGAGGAACACTGAAGCTTTCTTT	CASSLGRNTEAFF
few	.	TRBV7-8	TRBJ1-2	TGTGCCAGCAGCTCCAACCGGGGAGCCTACACCTTC	CASSSNRGAYTF
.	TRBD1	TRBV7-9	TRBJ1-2	TGTGCCAGCAGCCCACGGACAGGGAATAGCTATGGCTACACCTTC	CASSPRTGNSYGYTF
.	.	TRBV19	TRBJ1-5	TGTGCCAGTAGTATAAAAGATTACCGGACACTTTATAGCAATCAGCCCCAGCATTTT	CASSIKDYRTLYSNQPQHF
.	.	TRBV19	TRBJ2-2	TGTGCCAGTAGTCAGGGGCGATCGAACACCGGGGAGCTGTTTTTT	CASSQGRSNTGELFF
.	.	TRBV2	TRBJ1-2	TGTGCCAGCAGTGCCGAAGGGAGTAACTATGGCTACACCTTC	CASSAEGSNYGYTF
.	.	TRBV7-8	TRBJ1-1	TGTGCCAGCAGCCTCACCAGTAGCATGAACACTGAAGCTTTCTTT	CASSLTSSMNTEAFF
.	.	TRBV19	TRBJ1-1	TGTGCCAGTAGTGCGCGGGGTAGCGATGAAGCTTTCTTT	CASSARGSDEAFF
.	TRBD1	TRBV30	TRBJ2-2	TGTGCCTGGAGCGCCCAGGACAGGTACACCGGGGAGCTGTTTTTT	CAWSAQDRYTGELFF
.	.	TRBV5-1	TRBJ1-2	TGCGCCAGCAGCTTGGGGACACGGGAGAGCTATGGCTACACCTTC	CASSLGTRESYGYTF
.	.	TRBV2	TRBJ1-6	TGTGCCAGCAGCGTCGGTACCCATAATTCACCCCTCCACTTT	CASSVGTHNSPLHF
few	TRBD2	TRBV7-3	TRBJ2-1	TGTGCCAGCAGTTCCGTCGGTCTAGCGGGAGGGCCTGGGGATGAGCAGTTCTTC	CASSSVGLAGGPGDEQFF
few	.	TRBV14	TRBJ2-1	TGTGCCAGCAGCCAATTGACTCGGGGGAATGAGCAGTTCTTC	CASSQLTRGNEQFF
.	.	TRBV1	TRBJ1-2	TGCACCAGCAGCCAAGACCAAAACAGGTTAGCTAACTATGGCTACACCTTC	CTSSQDQNRLANYGYTF
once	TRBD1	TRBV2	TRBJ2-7	TGTGCCAGCCGGGTGGACAGGGCTGCCTCCTACGAGCAGTACTTC	CASRVDRAASYEQYF
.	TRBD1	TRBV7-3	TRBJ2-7	TGTGCCAGCAGCTTAGGGACAGACCAGCGAGAGCAGTACTTC	CASSLGTDQREQYF
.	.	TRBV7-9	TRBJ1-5	TGTGCCAGCAGCACTATAAATCAGCCCCAGCATTTT	CASSTINQPQHF
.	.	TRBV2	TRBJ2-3	TGTGCCAGCAGTCCTAGGGGTAGCACAGATACGCAGTATTTT	CASSPRGSTDTQYF
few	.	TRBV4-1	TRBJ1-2	TGCGCCAGCAGCCAAGGAGTACAGGTTCACTATGGCTACACCTTC	CASSQGVQVHYGYTF
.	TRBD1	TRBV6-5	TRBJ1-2	TGTGCCAGCAGTTCCCCGGGACAGGGGTGGGATGGCTACACCTTC	CASSSPGQGWDGYTF
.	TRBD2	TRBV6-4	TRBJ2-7	TGTGCCAGCAGGGGGTGGGAGGGAACCACCTACGAGCAGTACTTC	CASRGWEGTTYEQYF
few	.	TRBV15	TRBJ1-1	TGTGCCACCAGCAGAGACAGGGGATTGAACACTGAAGCTTTCTTT	CATSRDRGLNTEAFF
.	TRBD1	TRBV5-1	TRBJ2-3	TGCGCCAGCAGCTTGGACAGGGACAGGGGGTTTACAGATACGCAGTATTTT	CASSLDRDRGFTDTQYF
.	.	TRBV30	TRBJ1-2	TGTGCCTGGAGTGTAGGCGGCGCCCCCTACTATGGCTACACCTTC	CAWSVGGAPYYGYTF
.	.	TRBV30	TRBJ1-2	TGTGCCTCAATGGGCTCAAACTATGGCTACACCTTC	CASMGSNYGYTF
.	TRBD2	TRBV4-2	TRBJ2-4	TGTGCCAGCAGCCGAAGACTAGCGGGAGGCAACATTCAGTACTTC	CASSRRLAGGNIQYF
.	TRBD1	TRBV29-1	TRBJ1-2	TGCAGCGTTGAAGAACGTAACAGGGGTAAATATGGCTACACCTTC	CSVEERNRGKYGYTF
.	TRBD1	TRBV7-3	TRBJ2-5	TGTGCCAGCAGCCGCGGACAGGGGAAAGGAGAGACCCAGTACTTC	CASSRGQGKGETQYF
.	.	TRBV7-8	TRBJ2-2	TGTGCCAGCAGCAAATCGGGAGTGAACACCGGGGAGCTGTTTTTT	CASSKSGVNTGELFF
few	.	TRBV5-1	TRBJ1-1	TGCGCCAGCAGCTTGGGGCCGACAGGGAACACTGAAGCTTTCTTT	CASSLGPTGNTEAFF
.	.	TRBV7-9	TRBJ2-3	TGTTCCAGCAGCTTAGATTCGGGTACGCAGTATTTT	CSSSLDSGTQYF
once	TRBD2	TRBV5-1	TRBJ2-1	TGCGCCAGCAGTGCCGGGACTAGCGGGTCTAATGAGCAGTTCTTC	CASSAGTSGSNEQFF
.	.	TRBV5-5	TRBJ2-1	TGTGCCAGCAGCTTGGCGAGCCGCAATGAGCAGTTCTTC	CASSLASRNEQFF
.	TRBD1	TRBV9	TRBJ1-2	TGTGCCAGCAGCGATCGACCGGGACAGGGGAGTGGCTACACCTTC	CASSDRPGQGSGYTF
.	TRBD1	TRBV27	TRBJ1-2	TGTGCCAGCAGTTTGACCCCCCGGACAGGGGAAGAAGGCTACACCTTC	CASSLTPRTGEEGYTF
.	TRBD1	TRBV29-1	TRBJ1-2	TGCAGCGCGGGGGACAGGGTGGGCTCCAATTATGGCTACACCTTC	CSAGDRVGSNYGYTF
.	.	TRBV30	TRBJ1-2	TGTGCCTGGAGTGTAGGAGGAGTAAATACCTTC	CAWSVGGVNTF
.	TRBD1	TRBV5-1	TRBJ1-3	TGCGCCAGCAGGATGGACAGGGCCGTAGGAAACACCATATATTTT	CASRMDRAVGNTIYF
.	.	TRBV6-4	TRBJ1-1	TGTGCCAGCAGTATCACCGGGGGTGGAATGGCTTTCTTT	CASSITGGGMAFF
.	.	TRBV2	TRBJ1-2	TGTGCCAGCACCGTTATTGCGGGAGGGAACGGCTACACCTTC	CASTVIAGGNGYTF
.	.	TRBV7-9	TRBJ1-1	TGTGCCAGCAGCGCAGTCCCGGGTGAAGCTTTCTTT	CASSAVPGEAFF
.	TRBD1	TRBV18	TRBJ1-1	TGTGCCAGCTCGCCAGGGACAGCGAACACTGAAGCTTTCTTT	CASSPGTANTEAFF
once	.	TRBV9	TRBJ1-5	TGTGCCAGCAGCGTAGATGGGAGTAATCAGCCCCAGCATTTT	CASSVDGSNQPQHF
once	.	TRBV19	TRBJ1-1	TGTGCCAGTAGTATAGCGCACGGAGGGAACACTGAAGCTTTCTTT	CASSIAHGGNTEAFF
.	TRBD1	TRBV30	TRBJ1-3	TGTGCCTCGCAGGGGGGAGCTGGAAACACCATATATTTT	CASQGGAGNTIYF
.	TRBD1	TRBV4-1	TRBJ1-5	TGCGCCAGCAGCCAAGATCGGACAGGGGGAAAGGGTAGCAATCAGCCCCAGCATTTT	CASSQDRTGGKGSNQPQHF
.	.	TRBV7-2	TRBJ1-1	TGTGCCAGCAGCTTAAAGGGGCAGGTTATGAACACTGAAGCTTTCTTT	CASSLKGQVMNTEAFF
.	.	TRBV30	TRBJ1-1	TGTGCCTGGAGCCCAGGGTTTGGCAACCCCTCAGCTTTCTTT	CAWSPGFGNPSAFF
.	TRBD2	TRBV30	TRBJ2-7	TGTGCCTGGAGTGTTGGGACTAGTGGGACCTACGAGCAGTACTTC	CAWSVGTSGTYEQYF
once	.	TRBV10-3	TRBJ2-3	TGTGCCATCAGTGAGACAGAGTACACAGATACGCAGTATTTT	CAISETEYTDTQYF